This T cell receptor beta chain derives from a study of Ad26.COV2.S vaccination and SARS-CoV-2 variants. Sequencing used immunoSEQ multiplex PCR; TCRdb keeps in-frame clones, though not all of them. The sample has some 320,000 clones; 85% are singletons. With respect to this clone: Its antigen is unknown.

The CDR3 is made up of 16 amino acids. With V trimmed by 2 bases and J by 8 bases, 9 bases remained unmatched. CDR1 is LNHNV, CDR2 YYDKDF, per germline (reference sequence). General study points: In vaccinated individuals, spike-specific CD8+ and CD4+ T cell responses reportedly displayed substantial breadth.

Treatment defined: approximately 18 received Ad26.COV2.S at low or high dose, single or two shots; about five received placebo; per-sample allocation not given. Day 63 after the first vaccine or placebo injection was the time point for sampling. This adult donor, from Boston, was 18-55 years old. This specimen was peripheral blood, taken in a trial of Ad26.COV2.S vaccine versus placebo. The sequence came from a person aged 18 to 59 who received the Ad26.COV2.S COVID-19 vaccine or a placebo. The chain has TRBV15 and TRBJ2-4; 10 bases match TRBD1. The DNA for the CDR3 is TGTGCCACCAGCAGATCCGGGACAGGGGATGGGGACATTCAGTACTTC. It encodes CATSRSGTGDGDIQYF.